The clone carrying this T cell receptor (beta chain) was observed a few times. This sample is part of a study of molecular identifiers for immune sequencing clone quantification. TCRdb itself ran the PCR reads through MiXCR, one entry per CDR3 protein. The data contain 100,000 or so distinct CDR3 sequences, 35% to 40% of them singletons. This sequence was found in a human donor in good health. Some libraries in this study had Jurkat cell RNA spiked in. The specimen sequenced was naive CD8+ T cells from blood, with Jurkat cell RNA spiked in. Subset noted: FACS-sorted CD8+CD4-CCR7+CD45RA+ naive T cells.

The CDR3 DNA sequence: TGCAGCGTTGTCGGCGGGAGCTCCTACGAGCAGTACTTC. Translation gives CSVVGGSSYEQYF. The chain recombines TRBV29-1 with TRBJ2-7, with 7 bases identical to TRBD2. The junction had 3 bases not matched to a gene; V was cut back by 4 bases and J by 0 bases. CDR3 length: 13 amino acids. Germline CDR1 and CDR2: SQVTM and ANQGSEA.